This TCR beta chain was documented in a study of cytomegalovirus exposure and HLA in healthy donors. Healthy bone marrow donors formed the donor group. Notes on the study in general: In a later analysis, productive TCRs from donors in an Asian-associated ancestry cluster reportedly carried fewer N-insertions than the cohort mean. Researchers reportedly found TCR beta sequences accurately predicted most subjects' HLA-A and HLA-B alleles. Previous analysis showed most TCR beta V segments were productive about 90% or about 30% of the time.

Concerning this clone itself: Antigen: not known.

Primers for the PCR totalled 60 Vbeta and 13 Jbeta. Some clones are missing from TCRdb's copy, which holds only in-frame ones; the method was immunoSEQ multiplex PCR. The sample table sets out around 140,000 clones. Sequenced input: PBMCs. The clonotype originates from a male donor in good health and CMV-seronegative.

CDR3 in DNA: TGTGCCAGCTCACCAGGGACAGGGGGCACTGAAGCTTTCTTT. Translated, it gives CASSPGTGGTEAFF. The rearrangement links TRBV18 to TRBJ1-1; TRBD1 agrees at 11 bases. V lost 2 bases, J lost 4 bases, and 0 bases stayed unmatched. CDR1 KGHSH and CDR2 LQKENI come from the germline V gene. The CDR3 has 14 residues. Variable domain in full (rest from reference TRBV18 and TRBJ1-1): NAGVMQNPRHLVRRRGQEARLRCSPMKGHSHVYWYRQLPEEGLKFMVYLQKENIIDESGMPKERFSAEFPKEGPSILRIQQVVRGDSAAYFCASSPGTGGTEAFFGQGTRLTVV.